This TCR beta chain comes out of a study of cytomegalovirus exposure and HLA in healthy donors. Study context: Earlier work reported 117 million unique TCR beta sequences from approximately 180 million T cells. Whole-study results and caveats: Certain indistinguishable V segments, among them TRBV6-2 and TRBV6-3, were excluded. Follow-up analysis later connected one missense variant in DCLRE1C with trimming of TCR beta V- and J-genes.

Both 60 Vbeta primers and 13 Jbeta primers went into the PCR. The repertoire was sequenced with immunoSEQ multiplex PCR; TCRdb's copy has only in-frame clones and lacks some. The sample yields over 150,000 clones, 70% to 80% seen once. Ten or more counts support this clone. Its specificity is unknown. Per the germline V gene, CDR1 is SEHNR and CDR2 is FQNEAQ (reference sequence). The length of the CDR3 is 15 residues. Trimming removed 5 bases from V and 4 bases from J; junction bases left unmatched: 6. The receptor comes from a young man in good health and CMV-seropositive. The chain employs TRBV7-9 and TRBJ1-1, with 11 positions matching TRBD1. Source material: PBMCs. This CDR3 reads CASSQGTGGSTEAFF. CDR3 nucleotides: TGTGCCAGCAGCCAAGGGACAGGGGGTAGCACTGAAGCTTTCTTT.